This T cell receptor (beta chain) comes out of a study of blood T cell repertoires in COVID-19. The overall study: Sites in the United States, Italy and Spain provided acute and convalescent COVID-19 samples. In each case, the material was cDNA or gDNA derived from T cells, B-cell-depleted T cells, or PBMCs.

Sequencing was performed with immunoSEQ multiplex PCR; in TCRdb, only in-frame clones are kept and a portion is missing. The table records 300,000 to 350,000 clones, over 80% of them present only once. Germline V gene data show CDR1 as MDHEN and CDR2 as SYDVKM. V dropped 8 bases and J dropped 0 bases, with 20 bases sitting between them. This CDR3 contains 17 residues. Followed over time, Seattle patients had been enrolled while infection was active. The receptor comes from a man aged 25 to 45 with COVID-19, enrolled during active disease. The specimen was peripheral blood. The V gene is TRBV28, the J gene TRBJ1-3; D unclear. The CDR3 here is CASAHLRGPSSGNTIYF. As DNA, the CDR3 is TGTGCCAGCGCTCACCTTCGGGGTCCAAGCTCTGGAAACACCATATATTTT.